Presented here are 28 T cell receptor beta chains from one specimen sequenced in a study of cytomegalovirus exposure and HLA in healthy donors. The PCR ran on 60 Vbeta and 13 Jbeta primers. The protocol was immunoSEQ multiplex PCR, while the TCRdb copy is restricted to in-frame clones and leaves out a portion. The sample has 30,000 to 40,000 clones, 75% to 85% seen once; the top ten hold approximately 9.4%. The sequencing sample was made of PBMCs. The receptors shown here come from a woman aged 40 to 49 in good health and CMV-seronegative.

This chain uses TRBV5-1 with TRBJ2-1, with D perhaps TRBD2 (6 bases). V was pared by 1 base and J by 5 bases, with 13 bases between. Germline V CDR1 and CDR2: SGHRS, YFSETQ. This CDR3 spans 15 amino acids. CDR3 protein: CASSLYTSIDNEQFF. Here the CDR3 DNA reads TGCGCCAGCAGCTTGTACACTAGCATCGACAATGAGCAGTTCTTC. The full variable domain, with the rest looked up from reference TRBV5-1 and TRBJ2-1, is KAGVTQTPRYLIKTRGQQVTLSCSPISGHRSVSWYQQTPGQGLQFLFEYFSETQRNKGNFPGRFSGRQFSNSRSEMNVSTLELGDSALYLCASSLYTSIDNEQFFGPGTRLTVL.

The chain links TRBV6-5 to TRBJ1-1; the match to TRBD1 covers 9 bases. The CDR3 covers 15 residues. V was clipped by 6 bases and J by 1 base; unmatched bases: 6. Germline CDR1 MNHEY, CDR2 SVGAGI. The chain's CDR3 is CASRETGGGNTEAFF. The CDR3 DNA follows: TGTGCCAGCAGGGAGACAGGGGGAGGGAACACTGAAGCTTTCTTT.

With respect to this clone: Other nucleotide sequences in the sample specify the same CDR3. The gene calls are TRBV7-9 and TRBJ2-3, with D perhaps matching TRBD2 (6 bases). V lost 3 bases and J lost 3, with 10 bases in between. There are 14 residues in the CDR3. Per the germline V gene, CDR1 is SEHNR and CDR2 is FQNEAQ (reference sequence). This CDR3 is CASSLEGLTDTQYF. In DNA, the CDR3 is TGTGCCAGCAGCTTGGAGGGGCTAACAGATACGCAGTATTTT.

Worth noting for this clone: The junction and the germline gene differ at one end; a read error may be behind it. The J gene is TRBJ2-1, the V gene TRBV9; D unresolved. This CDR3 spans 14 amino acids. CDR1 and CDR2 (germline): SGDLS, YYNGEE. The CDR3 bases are TGTGCCAGCAGCGTATTGGGCAGCTACAGTGAGCAGTTCTTC. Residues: CASSVLGSYSEQFF. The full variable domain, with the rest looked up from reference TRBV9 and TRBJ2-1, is DSGVTQTPKHLITATGQRVTLRCSPRSGDLSVYWYQQSLDQGLQFLIQYYNGEERAKGNILERFSAQQFPDLHSELNLSSLELGDSALYFCASSVLGSYSEQFFGPGTRLTVL.

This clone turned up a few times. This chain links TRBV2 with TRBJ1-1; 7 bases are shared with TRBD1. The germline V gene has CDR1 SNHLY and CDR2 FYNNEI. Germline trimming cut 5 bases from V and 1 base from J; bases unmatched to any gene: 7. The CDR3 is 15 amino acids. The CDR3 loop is CASSKDRVGNTEAFF. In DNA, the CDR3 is TGTGCCAGCAGTAAAGACAGGGTGGGGAACACTGAAGCTTTCTTT.

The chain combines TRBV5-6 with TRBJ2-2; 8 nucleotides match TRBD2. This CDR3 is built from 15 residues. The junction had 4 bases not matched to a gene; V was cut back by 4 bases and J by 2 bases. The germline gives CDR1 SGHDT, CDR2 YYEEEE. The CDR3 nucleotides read TGTGCCAGCAGCCCCAGCGGGGGTAACACCGGGGAGCTGTTTTTT. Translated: CASSPSGGNTGELFF.

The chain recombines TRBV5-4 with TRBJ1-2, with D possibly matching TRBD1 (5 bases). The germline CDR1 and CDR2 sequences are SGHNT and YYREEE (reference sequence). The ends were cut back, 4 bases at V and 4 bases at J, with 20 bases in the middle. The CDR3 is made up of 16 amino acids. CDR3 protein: CASSTSRLGGFYGYTF. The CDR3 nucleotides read TGTGCCAGCAGCACATCACGACTGGGGGGGTTCTATGGCTACACCTTC.

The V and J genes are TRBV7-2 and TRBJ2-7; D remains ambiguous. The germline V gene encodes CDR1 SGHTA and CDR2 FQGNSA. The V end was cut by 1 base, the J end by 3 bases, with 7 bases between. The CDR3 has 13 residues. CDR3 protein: CASSLGLYYEQYV. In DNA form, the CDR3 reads TGTGCCAGCAGCTTAGGACTTTACTACGAGCAGTACGTC.

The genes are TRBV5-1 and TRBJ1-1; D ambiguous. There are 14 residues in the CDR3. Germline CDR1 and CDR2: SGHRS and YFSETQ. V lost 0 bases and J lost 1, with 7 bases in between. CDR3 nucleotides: TGCGCCAGCAGCTTGGTCGCAGAGAACACTGAAGCTTTCTTT. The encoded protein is CASSLVAENTEAFF.

CDR3 protein: CASSLAGRDYGYTF. CDR3 sequence (DNA): TGTGCCAGCAGCTTAGCGGGGAGAGACTATGGCTACACCTTC. This sequence joins TRBV7-2 and TRBJ1-2; D not certain. The V end lost 0 bases, the J end lost 3 bases, and 8 bases lay between the germline ends. There are 14 residues in the CDR3. Germline CDR1 is SGHTA and CDR2 is FQGNSA.

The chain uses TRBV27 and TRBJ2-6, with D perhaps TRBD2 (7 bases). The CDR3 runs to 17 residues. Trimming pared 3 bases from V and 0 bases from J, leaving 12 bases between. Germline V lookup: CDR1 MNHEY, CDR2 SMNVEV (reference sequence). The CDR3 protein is CASSFGGGLSGANVLTF. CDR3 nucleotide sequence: TGTGCCAGCAGTTTTGGGGGGGGCCTCTCTGGGGCCAACGTCCTGACTTTC.

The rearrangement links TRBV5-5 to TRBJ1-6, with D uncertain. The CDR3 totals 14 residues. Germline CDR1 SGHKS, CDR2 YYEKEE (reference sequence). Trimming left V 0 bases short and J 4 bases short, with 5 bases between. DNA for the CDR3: TGTGCCAGCAGCTTGGACAGTTATAATTCACCCCTCCACTTT. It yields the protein CASSLDSYNSPLHF.

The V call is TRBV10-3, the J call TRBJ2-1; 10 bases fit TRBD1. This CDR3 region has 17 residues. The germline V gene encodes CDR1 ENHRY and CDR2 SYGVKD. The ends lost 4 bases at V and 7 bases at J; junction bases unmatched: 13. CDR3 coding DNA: TGTGCCATCAGTGCATTAACCCGGGACAGGGGTACAAATGAGCAGTTCTTC. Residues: CAISALTRDRGTNEQFF.

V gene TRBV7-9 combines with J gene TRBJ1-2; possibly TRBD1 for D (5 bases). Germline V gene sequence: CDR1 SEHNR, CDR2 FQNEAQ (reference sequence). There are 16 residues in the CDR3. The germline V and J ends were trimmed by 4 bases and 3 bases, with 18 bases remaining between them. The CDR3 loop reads CASSSLAGMGDYGYTF. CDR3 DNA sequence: TGTGCCAGCAGCTCTCTGGCAGGGATGGGCGACTATGGCTACACCTTC.

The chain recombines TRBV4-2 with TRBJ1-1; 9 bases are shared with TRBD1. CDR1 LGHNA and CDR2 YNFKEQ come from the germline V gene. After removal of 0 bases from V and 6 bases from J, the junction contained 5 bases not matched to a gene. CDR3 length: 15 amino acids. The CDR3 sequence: CASSQEQGAPAEAFF. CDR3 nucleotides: TGTGCCAGCAGCCAAGAACAGGGGGCCCCGGCTGAAGCTTTCTTT.

CDR3 in amino acids: CASSRQGVGTEAFF. CDR3 DNA: TGTGCCAGCAGCCGACAGGGGGTAGGGACTGAAGCTTTCTTT. The chain is built from TRBV5-8 and TRBJ1-1; 9 bases are shared with TRBD1. CDR3 length: 14 amino acids. V was clipped by 4 bases and J by 5 bases; unmatched bases: 6. The germline V gene has CDR1 SGHTS and CDR2 YDEGEE.

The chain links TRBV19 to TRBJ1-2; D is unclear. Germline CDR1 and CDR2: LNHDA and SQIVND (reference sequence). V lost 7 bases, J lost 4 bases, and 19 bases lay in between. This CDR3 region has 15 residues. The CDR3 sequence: CASNMAVGVFYGYTF. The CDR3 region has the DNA TGTGCCAGTAACATGGCGGTGGGAGTTTTCTATGGCTACACCTTC.

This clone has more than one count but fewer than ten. This CDR3 is CAIRSTENTEAFF. DNA for the CDR3: TGTGCCATCAGATCGACAGAGAACACTGAAGCTTTCTTT. The rearrangement joins TRBV10-3 to TRBJ1-1; tentative D call: TRBD1 (5 bases). V was trimmed by 6 bases and J by 1 base, leaving 9 bases between them. There are 13 residues in the CDR3. Germline V gene sequence: CDR1 ENHRY, CDR2 SYGVKD.

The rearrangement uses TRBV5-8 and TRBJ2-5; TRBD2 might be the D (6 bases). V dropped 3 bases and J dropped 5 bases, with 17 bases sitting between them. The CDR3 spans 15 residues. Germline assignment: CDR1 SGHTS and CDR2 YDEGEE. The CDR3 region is CASSSPGVREETQYF. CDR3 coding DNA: TGTGCCAGCAGCTCCCCGGGGGTCAGGGAGGAGACCCAGTACTTC.

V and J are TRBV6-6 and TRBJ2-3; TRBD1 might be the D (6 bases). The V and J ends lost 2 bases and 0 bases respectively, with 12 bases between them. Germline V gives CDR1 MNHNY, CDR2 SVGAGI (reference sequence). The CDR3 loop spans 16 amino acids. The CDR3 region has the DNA TGTGCCAGCAGTTACCGCACAGGGTTTAGCACAGATACGCAGTATTTT. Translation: CASSYRTGFSTDTQYF.

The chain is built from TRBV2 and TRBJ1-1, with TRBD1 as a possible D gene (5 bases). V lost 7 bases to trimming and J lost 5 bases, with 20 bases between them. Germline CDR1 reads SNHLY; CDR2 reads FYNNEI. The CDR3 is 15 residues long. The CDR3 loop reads CASTLESGGDTEAFF. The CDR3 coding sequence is TGTGCCAGCACCCTCGAATCCGGGGGGGATACTGAAGCTTTCTTT. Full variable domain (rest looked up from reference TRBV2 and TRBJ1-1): EPEVTQTPSHQVTQMGQEVILRCVPISNHLYFYWYRQILGQKVEFLVSFYNNEISEKSEIFDDQFSVERPDGSNFTLKIRSTKLEDSAMYFCASTLESGGDTEAFFGQGTRLTVV.

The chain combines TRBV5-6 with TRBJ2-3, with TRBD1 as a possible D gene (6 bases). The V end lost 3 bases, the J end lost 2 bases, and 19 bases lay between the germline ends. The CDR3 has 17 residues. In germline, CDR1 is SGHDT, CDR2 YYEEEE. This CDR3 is CASSSTSTDRNTDTQYF. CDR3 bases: TGTGCCAGCAGCTCCACCTCAACGGACAGAAACACAGATACGCAGTATTTT.

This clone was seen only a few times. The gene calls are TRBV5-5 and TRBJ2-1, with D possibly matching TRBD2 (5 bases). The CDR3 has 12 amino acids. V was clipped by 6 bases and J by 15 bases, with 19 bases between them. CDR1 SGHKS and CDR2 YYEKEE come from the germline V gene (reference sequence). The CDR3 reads CASNGNGFGGFF. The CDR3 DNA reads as TGTGCCAGCAACGGGAACGGCTTCGGAGGGTTCTTC. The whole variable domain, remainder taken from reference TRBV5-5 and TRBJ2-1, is DAGVTQSPTHLIKTRGQQVTLRCSPISGHKSVSWYQQVLGQGPQFIFQYYEKEERGRGNFPDRFSARQFPNYSSELNVNALLLGDSALYLCASNGNGFGGFFGPGTRLTVL.

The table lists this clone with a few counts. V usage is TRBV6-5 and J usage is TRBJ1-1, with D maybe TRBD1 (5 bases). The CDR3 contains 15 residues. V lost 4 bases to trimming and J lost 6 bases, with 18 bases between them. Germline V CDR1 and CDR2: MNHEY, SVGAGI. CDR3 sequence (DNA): TGTGCCAGCAGTTCGGGACTGCCTAGGGTGGCTGAAGCTTTCTTT. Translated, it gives CASSSGLPRVAEAFF.

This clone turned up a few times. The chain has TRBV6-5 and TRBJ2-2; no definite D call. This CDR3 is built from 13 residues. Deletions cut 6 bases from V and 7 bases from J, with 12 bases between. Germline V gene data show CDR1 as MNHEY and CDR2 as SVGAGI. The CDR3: CASSKTPGGELFF. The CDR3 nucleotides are TGTGCCAGCAGCAAGACCCCGGGCGGGGAGCTGTTTTTT.

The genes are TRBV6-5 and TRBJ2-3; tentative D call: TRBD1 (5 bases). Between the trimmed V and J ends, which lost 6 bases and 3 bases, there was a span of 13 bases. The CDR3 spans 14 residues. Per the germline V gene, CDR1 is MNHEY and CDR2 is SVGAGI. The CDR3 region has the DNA TGTGCCAGCAGGAGCCCCGACAGAACAGATACGCAGTATTTT. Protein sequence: CASRSPDRTDTQYF.

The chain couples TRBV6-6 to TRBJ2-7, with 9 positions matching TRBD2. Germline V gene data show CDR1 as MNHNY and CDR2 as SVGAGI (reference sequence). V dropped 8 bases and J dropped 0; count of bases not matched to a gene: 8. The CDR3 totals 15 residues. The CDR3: CASERGGGASYEQYF. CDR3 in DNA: TGTGCCAGCGAGCGGGGCGGGGGGGCCTCCTACGAGCAGTACTTC.

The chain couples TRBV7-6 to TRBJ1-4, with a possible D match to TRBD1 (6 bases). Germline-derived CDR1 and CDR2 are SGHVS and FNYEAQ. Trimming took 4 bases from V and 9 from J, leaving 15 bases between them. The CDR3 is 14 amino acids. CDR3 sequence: CASSSRLDRKKLFF. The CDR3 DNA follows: TGTGCCAGCAGCTCCAGACTGGACAGAAAAAAACTGTTTTTT. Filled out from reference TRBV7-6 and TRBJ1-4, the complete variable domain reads GAGVSQSPRYKVTKRGQDVALRCDPISGHVSLYWYRQALGQGPEFLTYFNYEAQQDKSGLPNDRFSAERPEGSISTLTIQRTEQRDSAMYRCASSSRLDRKKLFFGSGTQLSVL.